Listed below are T cell receptor beta chains from one sample, sequenced in a study of T cells in Graves' hyperthyroidism and ophthalmopathy. A single record per CDR3 protein comes from TCRdb applying MiXCR to the multiplex PCR reads. This sample yields about 400,000 distinct CDR3 sequences, of which 15% are seen a single time; approximately 32% belongs to the top ten. The specimen sequenced was blood. These receptor sequences come from a woman aged 25 to 39 with Graves' hyperthyroidism. CDR3s include the opening cysteine and the closing phenylalanine or tryptophan. D genes are given only for firm matches. Where a row states a size, it is once, few, many or the class of an expanded clone; other rows omit it.

TGCGCCAGCAGCTTGGCCCCAAGCGGGTACAATGAGCAGTTCTTC | CASSLAPSGYNEQFF | TRBV5-1 | NA | many | TRBJ2-1
TGTGCCGGGGCAAAAATCACCGGGGAGCTGTTTTTT | CAGAKITGELFF | TRBV28 | NA | few | TRBJ2-2
TGTGCCACCCCACAGGGACTAGCGGGAGGGCGGGAGACCCAGTGCTTC | CATPQGLAGGRETQCF | TRBV10-3 | TRBD2 | NA | TRBJ2-5
TGTGCCAGCAGGCCTCGAGCGGGGGGAGACACCGGGGAGCTGTTTTTT | CASRPRAGGDTGELFF | TRBV5-4 | TRBD2 | NA | TRBJ2-2
TGTGCCAGCAATGGGGGGCTTAACACTGAAGCTTTCTTT | CASNGGLNTEAFF | TRBV6-1 | NA | NA | TRBJ1-1
TGCAGTGCGGAGGACAGGGGTGCAAATAAAGGCGAGCAGTACTTC | CSAEDRGANKGEQYF | TRBV20-1 | TRBD1 | NA | TRBJ2-7
TGTGCCACCAGCAGAGCGCAGGCGATACCCTATGGCTACACCTTC | CATSRAQAIPYGYTF | TRBV15 | NA | many | TRBJ1-2
TGTACCAGCAGCTTAGGCGGATCCAGGGGGCTCTACGAGCAGTACTTC | CTSSLGGSRGLYEQYF | TRBV11-2 | TRBD1 | NA | TRBJ2-7
TGCGCCAGCAGCTTGGGGGGGCTGCAGCCCCAGCATTTT | CASSLGGLQPQHF | TRBV5-1 | NA | few | TRBJ1-5
TGTGCCAGTCGAACAGTGAGTGAAGCTTTCTTT | CASRTVSEAFF | TRBV19 | NA | NA | TRBJ1-1
TGTGCCAGCAGCTTTGCGGGAGGGGCTCTCGAGCAGTACTTC | CASSFAGGALEQYF | TRBV11-2 | TRBD2 | many | TRBJ2-7
TGCGCCAGCAGCCCGGGACAGGACCAGCCCCAGCATTTT | CASSPGQDQPQHF | TRBV5-1 | TRBD1 | few | TRBJ1-5
TGCAGTGCTAGGAATTGGGCGTCTAGCTCCTACAATGAGCAGTTCTTC | CSARNWASSSYNEQFF | TRBV20-1 | NA | few | TRBJ2-1
TGTGCCAGCAGCTTCCGGGACAGGGTCTACGAGCAGTACTTC | CASSFRDRVYEQYF | TRBV7-9 | TRBD1 | NA | TRBJ2-7
TGTGCCAGCAGCGTACTCCAGGGGATGTTGACTGAAGCTTTCTTT | CASSVLQGMLTEAFF | TRBV9 | NA | few | TRBJ1-1
TGTGCCACCAGTGAAACAGGGGGCGCGGGGGAAAAACTGTTTTTT | CATSETGGAGEKLFF | TRBV24-1 | TRBD1 | few | TRBJ1-4
TGCGCCAGCAGCTTGGAGACTAGCCATGAGCAGTTCTTC | CASSLETSHEQFF | TRBV5-1 | TRBD2 | few | TRBJ2-1
TGTGCCAGCAGCCAAGATCTGGTAAGGGGGCGTTGGGACTACGAGCAGTACTTC | CASSQDLVRGRWDYEQYF | TRBV14 | TRBD1 | many | TRBJ2-7
TGTGCCAGCAGCTCGGGACTAGCTCTCGAGCAGTACTTC | CASSSGLALEQYF | TRBV7-2 | TRBD2 | NA | TRBJ2-7
TGCAGTGCTAGAGATTCGAGGGCTAGCGGGACCTACAATGAGCAGTTCTTC | CSARDSRASGTYNEQFF | TRBV20-1 | TRBD2 | NA | TRBJ2-1
TGTGCCAGCAGTGAAGGCGGGACGGGATTTGACGAGCAGTACTTC | CASSEGGTGFDEQYF | TRBV6-1 | NA | NA | TRBJ2-7
TGTGCCAGCAAAGGGTACAGCAGCTACGAGCAGTACTTC | CASKGYSSYEQYF | TRBV2 | NA | many | TRBJ2-7
TGTGCCACCAGTGACCCAAAGGGGGCAGGAGAGACCCAGTACTTC | CATSDPKGAGETQYF | TRBV24-1 | TRBD1 | many | TRBJ2-5
TGTGCCAGCAGCCTGCCCGTCAGCGAGCAGTACTTC | CASSLPVSEQYF | TRBV7-9 | NA | NA | TRBJ2-7
TGTGCCAGCAGTGGGGGACAGGGGTTCAATGAGCAGTTCTTC | CASSGGQGFNEQFF | TRBV12-3/TRBV12-4 | TRBD1 | many | TRBJ2-1
TGTGCCAGCAGCCGAGCAATGAACTGGTACCCTGAAGCTTTCTTT | CASSRAMNWYPEAFF | TRBV28 | NA | few | TRBJ1-1
TGTGCCAGCAGTTTATTTCCCGGGATGGGGGGAACCGAGCAGTACTTC | CASSLFPGMGGTEQYF | TRBV28 | NA | many | TRBJ2-7
TGTGCCAGTAGTATCTTTGAGGGATCCCACGAGCAGTACTTC | CASSIFEGSHEQYF | TRBV19 | NA | NA | TRBJ2-7
TGTGCCAGCAGGGGACTAGCGGGAGGAGAAACCGGGGAGCTGTTTTTT | CASRGLAGGETGELFF | TRBV6-1 | TRBD2 | few | TRBJ2-2
TGTGCCTGGAGTCCTATATACAATGAGCAGTTCTTC | CAWSPIYNEQFF | TRBV30 | NA | NA | TRBJ2-1
TGTGCCAGCAGCCAGTGGGGAGGGACCCAGTACTTC | CASSQWGGTQYF | TRBV4-2 | NA | few | TRBJ2-5
TGTGCCAGCAGTTTCTCCTTCACAGATACGCAGTATTTT | CASSFSFTDTQYF | TRBV6-1 | NA | many | TRBJ2-3
TGTGCCAGCAGCCCTGAAAGGACTAGCGGGAGTTACGAGCAGTACTTC | CASSPERTSGSYEQYF | TRBV12-3/TRBV12-4 | TRBD2 | many | TRBJ2-7
TGTGCCAGCAGTGACGCTTCAGGGGGCGCAGATACGCAGTATTTT | CASSDASGGADTQYF | TRBV6-4 | TRBD1 | NA | TRBJ2-3
TGTGCCAGCAGTCTTCCTGGGGTGGGGTACGAGCAGTACTTC | CASSLPGVGYEQYF | TRBV9 | NA | NA | TRBJ2-7
TGTGCCAGTAAAGTTAGCGCCACCGGGGAGCTGTTTTTT | CASKVSATGELFF | TRBV6-1 | NA | many | TRBJ2-2
TGTGCCACCAGTGATCACGGGACAGGGCTCTACAATGAGCAGTTCTTC | CATSDHGTGLYNEQFF | TRBV24-1 | TRBD1 | few | TRBJ2-1
TGTGCCAGCAGCCAAGGCAACCAGGGACGCGAGCAGTACTTC | CASSQGNQGREQYF | TRBV3-1 | NA | many | TRBJ2-7
TGTGCCAGCAGCCAGCAGAGGGACCCTGGCTACACCTTC | CASSQQRDPGYTF | TRBV3-1 | NA | many | TRBJ1-2